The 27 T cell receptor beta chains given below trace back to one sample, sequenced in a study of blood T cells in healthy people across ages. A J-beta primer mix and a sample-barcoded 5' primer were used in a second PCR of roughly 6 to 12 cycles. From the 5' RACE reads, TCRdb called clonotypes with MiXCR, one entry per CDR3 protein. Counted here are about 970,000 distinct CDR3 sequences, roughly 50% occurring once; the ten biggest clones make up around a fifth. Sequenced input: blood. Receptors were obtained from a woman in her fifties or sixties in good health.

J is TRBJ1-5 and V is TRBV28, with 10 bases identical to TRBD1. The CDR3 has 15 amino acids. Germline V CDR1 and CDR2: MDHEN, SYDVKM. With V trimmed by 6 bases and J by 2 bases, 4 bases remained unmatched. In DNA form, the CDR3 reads TGTGCCAGCAGAAGACAGGGGGCGGGCAATCAGCCCCAGCATTTT. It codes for CASRRQGAGNQPQHF.

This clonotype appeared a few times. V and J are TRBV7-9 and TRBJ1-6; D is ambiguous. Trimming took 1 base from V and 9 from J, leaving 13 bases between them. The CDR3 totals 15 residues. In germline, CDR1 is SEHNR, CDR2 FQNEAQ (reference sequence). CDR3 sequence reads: CASSLVVGLSSPLHF. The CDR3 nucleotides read TGTGCCAGCAGCTTAGTGGTGGGTTTAAGTTCACCCCTCCACTTT.

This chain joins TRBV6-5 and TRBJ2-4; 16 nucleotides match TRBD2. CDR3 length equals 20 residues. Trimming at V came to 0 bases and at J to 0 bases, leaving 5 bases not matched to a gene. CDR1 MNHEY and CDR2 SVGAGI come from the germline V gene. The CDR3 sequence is CASSYSGLAGGKLAKNIQYF. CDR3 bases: TGTGCCAGCAGTTACTCGGGACTAGCGGGAGGGAAATTAGCCAAAAACATTCAGTACTTC.

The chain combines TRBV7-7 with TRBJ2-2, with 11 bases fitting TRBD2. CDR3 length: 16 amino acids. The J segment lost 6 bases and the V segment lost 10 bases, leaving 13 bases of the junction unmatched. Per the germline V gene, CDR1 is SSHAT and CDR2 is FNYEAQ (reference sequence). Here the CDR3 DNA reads TGTGCCACCATGGCCGGTACTAGCGGGAGTCCCGGGGAGCTGTTTTTT. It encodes CATMAGTSGSPGELFF.

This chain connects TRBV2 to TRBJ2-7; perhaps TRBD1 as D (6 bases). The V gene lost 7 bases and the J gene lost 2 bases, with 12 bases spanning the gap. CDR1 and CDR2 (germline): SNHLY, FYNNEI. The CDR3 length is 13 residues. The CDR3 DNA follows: TGTGCCAGCACCGGGGACACTACCTACGAGCAGTACTTC. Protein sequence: CASTGDTTYEQYF.

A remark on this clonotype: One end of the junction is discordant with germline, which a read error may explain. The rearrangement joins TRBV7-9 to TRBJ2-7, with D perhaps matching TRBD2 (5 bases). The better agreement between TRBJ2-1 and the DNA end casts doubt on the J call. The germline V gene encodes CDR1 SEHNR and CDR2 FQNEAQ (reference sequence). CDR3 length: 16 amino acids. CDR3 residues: CASSPGLWTLYSEQFF. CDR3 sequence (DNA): TGTGCCAGCAGCCCGGGTCTCTGGACTCTCTACAGTGAGCAGTTCTTC.

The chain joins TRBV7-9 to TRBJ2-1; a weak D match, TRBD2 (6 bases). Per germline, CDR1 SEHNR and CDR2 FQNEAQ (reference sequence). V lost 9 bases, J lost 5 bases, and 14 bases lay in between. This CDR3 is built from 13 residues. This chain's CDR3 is CASTASVDNEQFF. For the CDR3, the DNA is TGTGCCAGTACGGCTAGCGTAGACAATGAGCAGTTCTTC.

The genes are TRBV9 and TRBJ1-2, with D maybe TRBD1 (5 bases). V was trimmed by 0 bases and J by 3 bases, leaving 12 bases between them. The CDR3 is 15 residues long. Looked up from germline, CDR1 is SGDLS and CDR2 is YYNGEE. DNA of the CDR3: TGTGCCAGCAGCGTAGGGTTGCGGGACCACTATGGCTACACCTTC. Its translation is CASSVGLRDHYGYTF.

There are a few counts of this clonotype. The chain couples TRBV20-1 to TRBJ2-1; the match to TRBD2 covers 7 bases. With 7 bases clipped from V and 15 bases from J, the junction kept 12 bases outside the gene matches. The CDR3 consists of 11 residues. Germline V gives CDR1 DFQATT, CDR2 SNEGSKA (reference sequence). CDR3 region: CSVVAGSPGFF. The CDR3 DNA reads TGCAGTGTGGTAGCGGGTAGCCCCGGGTTCTTC.

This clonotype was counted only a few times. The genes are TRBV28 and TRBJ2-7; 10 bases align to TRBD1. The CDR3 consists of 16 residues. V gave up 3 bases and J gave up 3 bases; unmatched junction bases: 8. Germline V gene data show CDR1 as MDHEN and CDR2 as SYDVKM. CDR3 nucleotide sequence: TGTGCCAGCAGTTTTGTTCCGGGACAGGGGCTCTACGAGCAGTACTTC. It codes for CASSFVPGQGLYEQYF.

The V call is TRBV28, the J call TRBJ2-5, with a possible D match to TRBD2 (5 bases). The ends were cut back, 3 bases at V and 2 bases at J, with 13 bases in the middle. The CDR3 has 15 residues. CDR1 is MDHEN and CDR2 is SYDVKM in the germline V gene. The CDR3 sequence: CASSFRMGRQETQYF. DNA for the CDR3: TGTGCCAGCAGTTTTAGGATGGGGAGACAAGAGACCCAGTACTTC.

This CDR3 reads CASSSPGERGREQYF. CDR3 sequence (DNA): TGTGCCAGCAGTTCACCGGGCGAAAGAGGGCGCGAGCAGTACTTC. The chain employs TRBV27 and TRBJ2-7, with D possibly TRBD2 on 5 matching bases. Germline V lookup: CDR1 MNHEY, CDR2 SMNVEV (reference sequence). This CDR3 is 15 amino acids long. Trimming removed 4 bases at V and 6 bases at J, with 19 bases between.

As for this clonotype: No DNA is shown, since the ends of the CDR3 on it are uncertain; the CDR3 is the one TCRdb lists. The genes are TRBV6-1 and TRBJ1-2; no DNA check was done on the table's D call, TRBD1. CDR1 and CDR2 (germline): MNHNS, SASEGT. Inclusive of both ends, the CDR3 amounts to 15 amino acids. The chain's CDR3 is CAIPLQDTRFDGYTF.

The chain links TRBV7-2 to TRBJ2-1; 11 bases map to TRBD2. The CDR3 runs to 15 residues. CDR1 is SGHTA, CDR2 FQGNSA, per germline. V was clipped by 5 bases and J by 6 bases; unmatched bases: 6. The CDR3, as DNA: TGTGCCAGCAGCAAACTAGCGGGAGTAAGCAATGAGCAGTTCTTC. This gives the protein CASSKLAGVSNEQFF.

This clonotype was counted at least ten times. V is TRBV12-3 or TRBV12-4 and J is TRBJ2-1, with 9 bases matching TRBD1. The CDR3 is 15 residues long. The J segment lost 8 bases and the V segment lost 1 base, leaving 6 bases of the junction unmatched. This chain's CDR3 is CASSLGDREIDEQFF. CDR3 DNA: TGTGCCAGCAGTTTAGGGGACAGGGAAATCGATGAGCAGTTCTTC.

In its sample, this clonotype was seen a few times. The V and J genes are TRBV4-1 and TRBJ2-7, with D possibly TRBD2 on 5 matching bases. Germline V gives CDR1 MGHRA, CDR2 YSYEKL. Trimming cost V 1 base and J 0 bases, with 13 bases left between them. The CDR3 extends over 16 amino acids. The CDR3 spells CASSQVAAESSYEQYF. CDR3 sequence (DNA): TGCGCCAGCAGCCAAGTTGCAGCGGAGAGCTCCTACGAGCAGTACTTC.

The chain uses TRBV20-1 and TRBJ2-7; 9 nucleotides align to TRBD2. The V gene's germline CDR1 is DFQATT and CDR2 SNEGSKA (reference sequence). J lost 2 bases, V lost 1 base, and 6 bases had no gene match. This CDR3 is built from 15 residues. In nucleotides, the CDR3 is TGCAGTGCTAGAGTCGGACTAGCGAGAACCTACGAGCAGTACTTC. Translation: CSARVGLARTYEQYF.

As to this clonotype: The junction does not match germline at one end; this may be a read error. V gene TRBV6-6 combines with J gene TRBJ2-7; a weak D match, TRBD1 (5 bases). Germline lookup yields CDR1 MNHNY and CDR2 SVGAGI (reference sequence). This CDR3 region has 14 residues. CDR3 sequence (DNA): TGTGTCAGCAGTAGGCAGGGTAGCTCCTACGAGCAGTACTTC. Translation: CVSSRQGSSYEQYF.

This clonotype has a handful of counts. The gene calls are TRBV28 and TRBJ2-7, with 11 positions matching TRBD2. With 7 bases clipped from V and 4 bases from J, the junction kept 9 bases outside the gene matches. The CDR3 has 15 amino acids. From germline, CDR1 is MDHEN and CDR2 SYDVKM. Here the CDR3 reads CASNSPGLAVYEQYF. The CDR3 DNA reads TGTGCCAGCAACTCCCCGGGACTAGCGGTTTACGAGCAGTACTTC. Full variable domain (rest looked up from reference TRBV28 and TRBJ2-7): DVKVTQSSRYLVKRTGEKVFLECVQDMDHENMFWYRQDPGLGLRLIYFSYDVKMKEKGDIPEGYSVSREKKERFSLILESASTNQTSMYLCASNSPGLAVYEQYFGPGTRLTVT.

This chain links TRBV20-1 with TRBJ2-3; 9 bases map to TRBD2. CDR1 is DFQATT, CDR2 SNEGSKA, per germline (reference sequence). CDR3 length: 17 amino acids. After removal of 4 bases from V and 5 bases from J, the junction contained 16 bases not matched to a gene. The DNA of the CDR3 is TGCAGTGCTAACCCTAGAGAGGAGCGGGAGGTAGTAGATACGCAGTATTTT. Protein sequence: CSANPREEREVVDTQYF.

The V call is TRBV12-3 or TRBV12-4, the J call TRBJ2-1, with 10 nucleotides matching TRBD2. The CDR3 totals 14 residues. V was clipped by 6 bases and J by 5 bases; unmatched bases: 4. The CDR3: CASSVAGGNNEQFF. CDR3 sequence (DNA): TGTGCCAGCAGCGTAGCGGGAGGCAACAATGAGCAGTTCTTC.

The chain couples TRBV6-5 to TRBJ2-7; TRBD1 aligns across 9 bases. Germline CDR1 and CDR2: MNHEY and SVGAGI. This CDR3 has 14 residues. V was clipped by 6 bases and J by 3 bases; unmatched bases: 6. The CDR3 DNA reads TGTGCCAGCAGCCGGGACAGGGAGGTCTACGAGCAGTACTTC. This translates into CASSRDREVYEQYF.

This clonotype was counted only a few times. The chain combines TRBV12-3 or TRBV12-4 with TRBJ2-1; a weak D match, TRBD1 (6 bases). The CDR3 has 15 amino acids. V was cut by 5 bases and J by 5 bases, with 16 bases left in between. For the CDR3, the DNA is TGTGCCAGCAGTCCCCTCCGGGACACCGACAATGAGCAGTTCTTC. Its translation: CASSPLRDTDNEQFF.

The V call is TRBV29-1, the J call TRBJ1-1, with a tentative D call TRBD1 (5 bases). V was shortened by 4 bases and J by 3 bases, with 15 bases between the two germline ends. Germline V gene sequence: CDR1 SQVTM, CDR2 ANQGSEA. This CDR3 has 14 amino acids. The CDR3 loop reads CSVGRGGLYTEAFF. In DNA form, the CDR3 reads TGCAGCGTTGGTAGGGGCGGCTTGTACACTGAAGCTTTCTTT. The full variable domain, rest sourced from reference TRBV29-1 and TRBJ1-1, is SAVISQKPSRDICQRGTSLTIQCQVDSQVTMMFWYRQQPGQSLTLIATANQGSEATYESGFVIDKFPISRPNLTFSTLTVSNMSPEDSSIYLCSVGRGGLYTEAFFGQGTRLTVV.

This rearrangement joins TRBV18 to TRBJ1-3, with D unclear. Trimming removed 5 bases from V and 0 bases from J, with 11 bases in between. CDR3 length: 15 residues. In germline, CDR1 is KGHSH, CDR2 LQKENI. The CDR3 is CASSKTQNSGNTIYF. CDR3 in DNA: TGTGCCAGCTCAAAGACTCAGAACTCTGGAAACACCATATATTTT.

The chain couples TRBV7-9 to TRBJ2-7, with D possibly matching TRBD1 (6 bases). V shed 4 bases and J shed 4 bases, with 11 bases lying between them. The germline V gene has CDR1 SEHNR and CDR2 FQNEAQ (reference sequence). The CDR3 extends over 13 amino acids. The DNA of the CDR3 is TGTGCCAGCAGCTCAAAACAGGGTTACGAGCAGTACTTC. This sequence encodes CASSSKQGYEQYF.

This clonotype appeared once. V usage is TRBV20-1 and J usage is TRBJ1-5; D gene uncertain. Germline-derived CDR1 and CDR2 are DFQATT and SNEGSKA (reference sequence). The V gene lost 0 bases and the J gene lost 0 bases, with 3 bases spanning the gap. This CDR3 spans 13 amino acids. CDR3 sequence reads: CSAREASNQPQHF. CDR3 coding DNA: TGCAGTGCTAGAGAAGCTAGCAATCAGCCCCAGCATTTT.